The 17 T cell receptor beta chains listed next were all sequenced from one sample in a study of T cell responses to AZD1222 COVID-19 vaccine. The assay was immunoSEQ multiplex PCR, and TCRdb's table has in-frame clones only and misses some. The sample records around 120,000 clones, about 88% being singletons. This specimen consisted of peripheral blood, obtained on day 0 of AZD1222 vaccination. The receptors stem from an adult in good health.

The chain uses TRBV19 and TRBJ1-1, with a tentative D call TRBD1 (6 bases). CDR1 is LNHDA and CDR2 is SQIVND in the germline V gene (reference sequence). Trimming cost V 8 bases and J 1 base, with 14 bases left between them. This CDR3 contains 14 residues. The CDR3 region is CASDSRGGNTEAFF. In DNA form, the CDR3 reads TGTGCCAGTGATTCCAGGGGCGGGAACACTGAAGCTTTCTTT.

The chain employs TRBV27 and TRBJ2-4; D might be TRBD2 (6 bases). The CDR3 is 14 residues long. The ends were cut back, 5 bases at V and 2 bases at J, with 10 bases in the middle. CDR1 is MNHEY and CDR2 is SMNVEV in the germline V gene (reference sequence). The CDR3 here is CASSPGGTKNIQYF. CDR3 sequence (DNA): TGTGCCAGCAGTCCAGGCGGGACCAAAAACATTCAGTACTTC.

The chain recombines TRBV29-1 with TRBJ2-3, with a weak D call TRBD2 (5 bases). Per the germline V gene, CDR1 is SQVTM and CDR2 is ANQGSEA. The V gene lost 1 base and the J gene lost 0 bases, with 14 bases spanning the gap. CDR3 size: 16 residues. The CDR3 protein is CSVEVRTPGSTDTQYF. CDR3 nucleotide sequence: TGCAGCGTTGAAGTCCGGACTCCTGGTAGCACAGATACGCAGTATTTT.

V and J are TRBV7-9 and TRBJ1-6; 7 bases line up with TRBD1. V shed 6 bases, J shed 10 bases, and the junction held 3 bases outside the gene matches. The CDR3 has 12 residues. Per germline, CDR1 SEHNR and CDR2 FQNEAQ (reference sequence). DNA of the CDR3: TGTGCCAGCAGTATACAGGGGTCACCCCTCCACTTT. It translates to CASSIQGSPLHF.

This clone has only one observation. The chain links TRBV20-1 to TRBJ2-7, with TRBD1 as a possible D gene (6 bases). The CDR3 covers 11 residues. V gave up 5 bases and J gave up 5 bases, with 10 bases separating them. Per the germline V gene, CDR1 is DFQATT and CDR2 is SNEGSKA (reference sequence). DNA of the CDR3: TGCAGTGCTTACAGGGTACACGAGCAGTACTTC. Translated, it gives CSAYRVHEQYF.

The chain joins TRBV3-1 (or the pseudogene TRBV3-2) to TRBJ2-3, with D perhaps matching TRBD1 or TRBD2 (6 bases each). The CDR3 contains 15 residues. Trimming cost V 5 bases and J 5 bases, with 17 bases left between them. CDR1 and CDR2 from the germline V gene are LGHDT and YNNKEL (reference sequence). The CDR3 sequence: CASSILGGRLDTQYF. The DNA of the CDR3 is TGTGCCAGCAGCATACTAGGGGGGCGGTTAGATACGCAGTATTTT.

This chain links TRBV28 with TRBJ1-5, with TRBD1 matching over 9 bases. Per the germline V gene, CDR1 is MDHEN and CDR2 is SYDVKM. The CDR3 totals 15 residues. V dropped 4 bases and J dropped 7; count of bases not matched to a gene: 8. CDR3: CASSSVGQGWQPQHF. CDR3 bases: TGTGCCAGCAGTTCCGTGGGACAGGGATGGCAGCCCCAGCATTTT.

CDR3 loop: CSASDAGGTGEQYF. The CDR3, as DNA: TGCAGTGCTAGTGACGCGGGAGGGACTGGCGAGCAGTACTTC. The genes are TRBV20-1 and TRBJ2-7, with 9 bases fitting TRBD2. With 3 bases clipped from V and 6 bases from J, the junction kept 9 bases outside the gene matches. The CDR3 totals 14 residues. CDR1 is DFQATT, CDR2 SNEGSKA, per germline (reference sequence).

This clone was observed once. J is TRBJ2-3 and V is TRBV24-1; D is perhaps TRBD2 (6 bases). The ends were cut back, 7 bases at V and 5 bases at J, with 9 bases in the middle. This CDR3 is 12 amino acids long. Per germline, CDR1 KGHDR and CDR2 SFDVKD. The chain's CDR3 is CATRQEGDTQYF. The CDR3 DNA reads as TGTGCCACCAGACAGGAGGGAGATACGCAGTATTTT.

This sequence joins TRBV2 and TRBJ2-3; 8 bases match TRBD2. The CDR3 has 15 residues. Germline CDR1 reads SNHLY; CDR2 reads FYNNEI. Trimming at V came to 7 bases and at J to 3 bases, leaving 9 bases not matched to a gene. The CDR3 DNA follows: TGTGCCAGCACCCCGGCCGGCGGGGGGACAGATACGCAGTATTTT. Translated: CASTPAGGGTDTQYF.

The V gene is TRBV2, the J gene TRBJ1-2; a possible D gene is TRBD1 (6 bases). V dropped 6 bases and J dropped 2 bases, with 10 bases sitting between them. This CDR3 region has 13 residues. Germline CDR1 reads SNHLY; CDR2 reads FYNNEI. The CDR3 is CASRAQGNYGYTF. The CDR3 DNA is TGTGCCAGCAGGGCTCAGGGGAACTATGGCTACACCTTC.

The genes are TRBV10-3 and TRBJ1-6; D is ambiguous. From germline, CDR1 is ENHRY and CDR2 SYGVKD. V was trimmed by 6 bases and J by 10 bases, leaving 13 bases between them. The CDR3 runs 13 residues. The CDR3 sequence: CAISGTLESPLHF. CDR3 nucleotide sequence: TGTGCCATCAGCGGAACGTTAGAGTCACCCCTCCACTTT.

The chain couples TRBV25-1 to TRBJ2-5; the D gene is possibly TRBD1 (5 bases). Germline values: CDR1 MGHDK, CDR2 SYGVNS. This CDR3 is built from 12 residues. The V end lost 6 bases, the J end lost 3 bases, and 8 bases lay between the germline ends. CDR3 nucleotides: TGTGCCAGCAGAAGGGGAAAAGAGACCCAGTACTTC. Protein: CASRRGKETQYF.

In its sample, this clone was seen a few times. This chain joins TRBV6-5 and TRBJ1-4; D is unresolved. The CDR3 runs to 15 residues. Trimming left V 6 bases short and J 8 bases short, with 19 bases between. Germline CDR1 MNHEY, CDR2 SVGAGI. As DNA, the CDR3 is TGTGCCAGCAGAGGTCTATCAGAACGAAGAGAAAAACTGTTTTTT. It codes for CASRGLSERREKLFF.

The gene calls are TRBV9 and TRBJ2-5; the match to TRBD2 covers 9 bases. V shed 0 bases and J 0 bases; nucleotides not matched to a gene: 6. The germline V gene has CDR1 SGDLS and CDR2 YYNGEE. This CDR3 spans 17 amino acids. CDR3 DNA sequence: TGTGCCAGCAGCGTAGGGGGGTCTAGCGGGAACCAAGAGACCCAGTACTTC. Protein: CASSVGGSSGNQETQYF.

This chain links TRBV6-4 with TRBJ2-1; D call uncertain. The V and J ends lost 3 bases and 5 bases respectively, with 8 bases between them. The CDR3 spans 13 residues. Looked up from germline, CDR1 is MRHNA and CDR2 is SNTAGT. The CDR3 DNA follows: TGTGCCAGCAGTGATTCTAATCACAATGAGCAGTTCTTC. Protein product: CASSDSNHNEQFF.

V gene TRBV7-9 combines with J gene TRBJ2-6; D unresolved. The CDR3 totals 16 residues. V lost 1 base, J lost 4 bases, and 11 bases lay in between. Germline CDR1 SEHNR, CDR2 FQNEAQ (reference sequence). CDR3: CASSLVIGPGANVLTF. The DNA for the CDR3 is TGTGCCAGCAGCTTAGTTATAGGGCCCGGGGCCAACGTCCTGACTTTC.